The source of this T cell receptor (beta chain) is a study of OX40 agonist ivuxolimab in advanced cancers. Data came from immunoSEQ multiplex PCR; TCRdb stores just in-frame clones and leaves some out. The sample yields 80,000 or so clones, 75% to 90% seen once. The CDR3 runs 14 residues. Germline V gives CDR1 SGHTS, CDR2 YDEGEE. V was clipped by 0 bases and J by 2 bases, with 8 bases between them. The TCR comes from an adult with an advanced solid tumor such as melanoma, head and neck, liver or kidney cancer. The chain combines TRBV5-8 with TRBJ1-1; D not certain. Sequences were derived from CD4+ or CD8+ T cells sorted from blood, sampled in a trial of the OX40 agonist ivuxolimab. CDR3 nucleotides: TGTGCCAGCAGCTTGGGGGTGAAAAACACTGAAGCTTTCTTT. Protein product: CASSLGVKNTEAFF.